This T cell receptor (beta chain) was found in a study of blood T cell repertoires in COVID-19. About the research overall: Some COVID-19 samples were acute and others convalescent; all came from the United States, Italy and Spain. The cDNA or gDNA used as material had been derived from T cells, B-cell-depleted T cells, or PBMCs.

Seattle cases were enrolled at active infection and followed longitudinally. The method was immunoSEQ multiplex PCR; TCRdb's version includes in-frame clones alone and lacks a portion of them. This repertoire shows 350,000 or so clones, more than 70% found once; its top ten account for about 10%. Looked up from germline, CDR1 is KGHSH and CDR2 is LQKENI. The V end lost 1 base, the J end lost 3 bases, and 12 bases lay between the germline ends. CDR3 length: 15 residues. The chain uses TRBV18 and TRBJ1-2, with a tentative D call TRBD1 (6 bases). The specimen sequenced was peripheral blood. This clonotype was sampled from a woman younger than 45 with COVID-19, enrolled during active disease. CDR3 amino acids: CASSPQPGGDYGYTF. CDR3 bases: TGTGCCAGCTCACCACAACCGGGGGGCGACTATGGCTACACCTTC.